The 30 T cell receptor beta chains reported below all come from one sample, sequenced in a study of blood T cell repertoires in COVID-19. Here immunoSEQ multiplex PCR was the method, and the copy in TCRdb shows in-frame clones only, minus some. The data hold 200,000 or so clones, with approximately 84% observed a single time. The specimen was peripheral blood. Source of these receptors: a man older than 75 with acute or convalescent COVID-19.

V gene TRBV7-2 combines with J gene TRBJ2-7; 8 bases are a match to TRBD2. The CDR3 is 15 residues long. Germline-derived CDR1 and CDR2 are SGHTA and FQGNSA. J lost 6 bases, V lost 5 bases, and 12 bases had no gene match. The CDR3 spells CASSKRVAGGPEQYF. The DNA for the CDR3 is TGTGCCAGCAGCAAACGGGTGGCGGGAGGCCCCGAGCAGTACTTC.

The genes are TRBV19 and TRBJ2-1; the D gene is possibly TRBD2 (6 bases). The CDR3 runs 16 residues. CDR1 LNHDA and CDR2 SQIVND come from the germline V gene (reference sequence). V was cut by 5 bases and J by 3 bases, with 17 bases left in between. In DNA, the CDR3 is TGTGCCAGTAGTGGAACCGGGACTCTGATCTACAATGAGCAGTTCTTC. Its translation: CASSGTGTLIYNEQFF.

This rearrangement joins TRBV4-3 to TRBJ2-3; 11 bases map to TRBD2. V lost 1 base to trimming and J lost 1 base; unmatched junction nucleotides: 4. Germline assignment: CDR1 LGHNA and CDR2 YSLEER. The CDR3 is 17 residues long. The CDR3 protein is CASSQVSGRAGTDTQYF. DNA for the CDR3: TGCGCCAGCAGCCAAGTTAGCGGGAGGGCCGGCACAGATACGCAGTATTTT.

The CDR3 here is CASSVQGAGMNTEAFF. CDR3 sequence (DNA): TGTGCCAGCAGCGTTCAGGGGGCTGGTATGAACACTGAAGCTTTCTTT. The chain has TRBV7-3 and TRBJ1-1, with 8 bases aligning to TRBD1. V dropped 5 bases and J dropped 0; count of bases not matched to a gene: 8. The germline gives CDR1 SGHTA, CDR2 FQGTGA. This CDR3 is 16 amino acids long. The complete variable domain, with remaining parts taken from reference TRBV7-3 and TRBJ1-1, reads GAGVSQTPSNKVTEKGKYVELRCDPISGHTALYWYRQSLGQGPEFLIYFQGTGAADDSGLPNDRFFAVRPEGSVSTLKIQRTERGDSAVYLCASSVQGAGMNTEAFFGQGTRLTVV.

The chain has TRBV9 and TRBJ1-4; 7 nucleotides match TRBD1. Germline CDR1 is SGDLS and CDR2 is YYNGEE. The CDR3 consists of 16 residues. With 0 bases clipped from V and 8 bases from J, the junction kept 10 bases outside the gene matches. In DNA form, the CDR3 reads TGTGCCAGCAGCGTAGGATCGGGGACAGCTCTCGAAAAACTGTTTTTT. It encodes CASSVGSGTALEKLFF.

Details on this clone: The junction shows a germline mismatch at one end, possibly a read error. The chain combines TRBV20-1 with TRBJ1-6; D is uncertain. The CDR3 sequence is 14 residues long. Germline V gene data show CDR1 as DFQATT and CDR2 as SNEGSKA (reference sequence). The CDR3 loop is CSASPGTYNSPLHF. CDR3 DNA sequence: TGCAGTGCTAGTCCAGGCACTTATAATTCACCCCTCCATTTT.

The J gene is TRBJ2-1, the V gene TRBV4-2; D not resolved. Germline assignment: CDR1 LGHNA and CDR2 YNFKEQ. This CDR3 is 13 amino acids long. Trimming removed 0 bases from V and 9 bases from J, with 9 bases in between. CDR3 protein: CASSQDARGEQFF. CDR3 DNA: TGTGCCAGCAGCCAAGATGCCCGCGGTGAGCAGTTCTTC.

This chain connects TRBV2 to TRBJ2-3, with D tentatively TRBD1 (6 bases). Per the germline V gene, CDR1 is SNHLY and CDR2 is FYNNEI. The CDR3 runs to 12 residues. The ends were cut back, 6 bases at V and 9 bases at J, with 13 bases in the middle. The CDR3 DNA is TGTGCCAGCAGACCGACAGGAACCACGCAGTATTTT. Translation: CASRPTGTTQYF.

This clone was seen only a few times. The chain combines TRBV5-4 with TRBJ1-2; 7 nucleotides align to TRBD1. V dropped 1 base and J dropped 2; count of bases not matched to a gene: 2. Germline CDR1 SGHNT, CDR2 YYREEE (reference sequence). The CDR3 extends over 14 amino acids. The CDR3 coding sequence is TGTGCCAGCAGCTTGCCGACAGGGAACTATGGCTACACCTTC. Encoded protein: CASSLPTGNYGYTF. Supplemented by reference TRBV5-4 and TRBJ1-2, the full variable domain reads ETGVTQSPTHLIKTRGQQVTLRCSSQSGHNTVSWYQQALGQGPQFIFQYYREEENGRGNFPPRFSGLQFPNYSSELNVNALELDDSALYLCASSLPTGNYGYTFGSGTRLTVV.

The CDR3 DNA sequence: TGTGCCAGCTCACCAGGAGAAGGAATTAATGAAAAACTGTTTTTT. Protein: CASSPGEGINEKLFF. This sequence joins TRBV18 and TRBJ1-4; no clear D gene. The CDR3 consists of 15 residues. Germline values: CDR1 KGHSH, CDR2 LQKENI. V was trimmed by 2 bases and J by 4 bases, leaving 11 bases between them.

The V and J genes are TRBV24-1 and TRBJ2-5; 7 bases agree with TRBD2. The CDR3 sequence is 14 residues long. Germline V CDR1 and CDR2: KGHDR, SFDVKD. Trimming took 3 bases from V and 4 from J; bases not matched to a gene: 4. The CDR3 region is CATSDPGGRETQYF. CDR3 sequence (DNA): TGTGCCACCAGTGATCCGGGGGGTCGAGAGACCCAGTACTTC.

The chain couples TRBV5-5 to TRBJ1-6; D is possibly TRBD1 (5 bases). CDR3 length equals 14 residues. Germline assignment: CDR1 SGHKS and CDR2 YYEKEE (reference sequence). V lost 5 bases and J 4 bases, leaving 10 bases between the germline ends. CDR3 DNA: TGTGCCAGCAGGCCAGGGATTTATAATTCACCCCTCCACTTT. Translation gives CASRPGIYNSPLHF.

The chain is built from TRBV7-2 and TRBJ2-1, with D possibly being TRBD2 (6 bases). This CDR3 has 14 amino acids. CDR1 is SGHTA and CDR2 is FQGNSA in the germline V gene. Trimming took 1 base from V and 7 from J, leaving 11 bases between them. CDR3 protein: CASSLGISGNEQFF. The CDR3 DNA is TGTGCCAGCAGCTTAGGAATTAGCGGTAATGAGCAGTTCTTC. Using reference TRBV7-2 and TRBJ2-1 for the parts outside the CDR3, the full variable domain is GAGVSQSPSNKVTEKGKDVELRCDPISGHTALYWYRQSLGQGLEFLIYFQGNSAPDKSGLPSDRFSAERTGGSVSTLTIQRTQQEDSAVYLCASSLGISGNEQFFGPGTRLTVL.

The chain carries TRBV28 and TRBJ1-2, with TRBD1 identical over 10 bases. V lost 7 bases to trimming and J lost 5 bases; unmatched junction nucleotides: 10. The CDR3 spans 15 residues. Looked up from germline, CDR1 is MDHEN and CDR2 is SYDVKM. The CDR3 bases are TGTGCCAGCAATTCTCAGGGACAGGGGTTATATGGCTACACCTTC. Its protein is CASNSQGQGLYGYTF.

This chain uses TRBV6-5 with TRBJ2-7; 10 nucleotides line up with TRBD2. Per germline, CDR1 MNHEY and CDR2 SVGAGI. The CDR3 totals 13 residues. The J segment lost 4 bases and the V segment lost 10 bases, leaving 7 bases of the junction unmatched. The CDR3 here is CATTRTSGYEQYF. The CDR3 DNA follows: TGTGCCACCACCCGGACTAGCGGATACGAGCAGTACTTC.

The genes are TRBV18 and TRBJ2-1; 7 bases fit TRBD1. This CDR3 is 16 amino acids long. V gave up 5 bases and J gave up 1 base; unmatched junction bases: 8. The germline gives CDR1 KGHSH, CDR2 LQKENI. The CDR3 region is CASSNRQGSSYNEQFF. The DNA of the CDR3 is TGTGCCAGCTCAAATAGACAGGGTAGTTCCTACAATGAGCAGTTCTTC. Based on the CDR3 plus reference TRBV18 and TRBJ2-1, the full variable domain is NAGVMQNPRHLVRRRGQEARLRCSPMKGHSHVYWYRQLPEEGLKFMVYLQKENIIDESGMPKERFSAEFPKEGPSILRIQQVVRGDSAAYFCASSNRQGSSYNEQFFGPGTRLTVL.

V and J are TRBV9 and TRBJ2-1; 12 nucleotides line up with TRBD2. There are 15 residues in the CDR3. Germline CDR1 is SGDLS and CDR2 is YYNGEE. The V gene end was trimmed by 4 bases and the J gene end by 9 bases; junction bases not matched to a gene: 8. The CDR3 sequence: CASSPLAGGPGEQFF. The CDR3 nucleotides read TGTGCCAGCAGCCCCCTAGCGGGAGGGCCCGGTGAGCAGTTCTTC.

The V gene is TRBV19, the J gene TRBJ1-2; maybe TRBD1 (6 bases). This CDR3 is 13 amino acids long. Trimming pared 5 bases from V and 5 bases from J, leaving 12 bases between. Germline V gene lookup returns CDR1 LNHDA and CDR2 SQIVND (reference sequence). The CDR3 region is CASSLPQGYGYTF. The CDR3 coding sequence is TGTGCCAGTAGTCTTCCTCAGGGGTATGGCTACACCTTC.

J is TRBJ1-1 and V is TRBV5-5; 7 bases are shared with TRBD1. The CDR3 is 14 amino acids. Per germline, CDR1 SGHKS and CDR2 YYEKEE (reference sequence). With 4 bases clipped from V and 1 base from J, the junction kept 4 bases outside the gene matches. DNA for the CDR3: TGTGCCAGCAGCCAGGGACAGTGGAACACTGAAGCTTTCTTT. This translates into CASSQGQWNTEAFF.

This sequence joins TRBV30 and TRBJ2-2; 11 nucleotides match TRBD2. The CDR3 contains 15 residues. Trimming took 1 base from V and 7 from J; bases not matched to a gene: 5. Germline V lookup: CDR1 GTSNPN, CDR2 SVGIG (reference sequence). CDR3 sequence reads: CAWSGGTSGRGELFF. The CDR3, as DNA: TGTGCCTGGAGTGGAGGGACTAGCGGTCGCGGGGAGCTGTTTTTT. Based on the CDR3 plus reference TRBV30 and TRBJ2-2, the full variable domain is SQTIHQWPATLVQPVGSPLSLECTVEGTSNPNLYWYRQAAGRGLQLLFYSVGIGQISSEVPQNLSASRPQDRQFILSSKKLLLSDSGFYLCAWSGGTSGRGELFFGEGSRLTVL.

The chain couples TRBV5-1 to TRBJ2-1; D is perhaps TRBD1 (7 bases). The CDR3 is 15 amino acids. Germline V gene data show CDR1 as SGHRS and CDR2 as YFSETQ. V shed 2 bases and J shed 6 bases, with 15 bases lying between them. CDR3 residues: CASSFFGQGGNEQFF. The CDR3 bases are TGCGCCAGCAGCTTTTTCGGGCAGGGGGGCAATGAGCAGTTCTTC. The full variable domain, rest sourced from reference TRBV5-1 and TRBJ2-1, is KAGVTQTPRYLIKTRGQQVTLSCSPISGHRSVSWYQQTPGQGLQFLFEYFSETQRNKGNFPGRFSGRQFSNSRSEMNVSTLELGDSALYLCASSFFGQGGNEQFFGPGTRLTVL.

This clone was picked up a small number of times. The chain combines TRBV30 with TRBJ1-5; TRBD1 might be the D (5 bases). Germline assignment: CDR1 GTSNPN and CDR2 SVGIG (reference sequence). Deletions cut 5 bases from V and 6 bases from J, with 20 bases between. The CDR3 is 15 residues long. The CDR3 loop reads CAWGSPQGLSQPQHF. CDR3 bases: TGTGCCTGGGGGTCGCCGCAGGGTCTAAGTCAGCCCCAGCATTTT.

V and J are TRBV6-5 and TRBJ2-1, with 15 bases identical to TRBD2. Germline V gene data show CDR1 as MNHEY and CDR2 as SVGAGI. J lost 7 bases, V lost 1 base, and 2 bases had no gene match. This CDR3 contains 16 residues. The CDR3: CASSYFGTSGRNEQFF. CDR3 in DNA: TGTGCCAGCAGTTACTTCGGGACTAGCGGGAGGAATGAGCAGTTCTTC.

This clone was found a few times. The gene calls are TRBV27 and TRBJ1-1, with D possibly matching TRBD1 (5 bases). CDR1 and CDR2 from the germline V gene are MNHEY and SMNVEV (reference sequence). The CDR3 covers 15 residues. V gave up 0 bases and J gave up 0 bases, with 8 bases separating them. This chain's CDR3 is CASSLSTALNTEAFF. The CDR3, as DNA: TGTGCCAGCAGTTTATCGACAGCTTTGAACACTGAAGCTTTCTTT.

V usage is TRBV19 and J usage is TRBJ2-7; TRBD2 matches at 8 bases. CDR1 is LNHDA, CDR2 SQIVND, per germline (reference sequence). The CDR3 spans 14 residues. The V and J ends lost 3 bases and 6 bases, in that order; junction bases with no gene match: 7. CDR3 sequence reads: CASSIEAGGFEQYF. DNA for the CDR3: TGTGCCAGTAGTATTGAGGCGGGAGGTTTCGAGCAGTACTTC.

The rearrangement uses TRBV19 and TRBJ1-3; a possible D gene is TRBD1 (6 bases). Germline V lookup: CDR1 LNHDA, CDR2 SQIVND (reference sequence). The CDR3 spans 15 residues. V was pared by 3 bases and J by 4 bases, with 13 bases between. The CDR3 here is CASSIGQTFGNTIYF. CDR3 DNA: TGTGCCAGTAGTATCGGACAGACCTTCGGAAACACCATATATTTT.

The chain has TRBV5-6 and TRBJ2-6, with D possibly matching TRBD1 (6 bases). Germline V gives CDR1 SGHDT, CDR2 YYEEEE. The CDR3 contains 16 residues. V lost 3 bases to trimming and J lost 3 bases, with 13 bases between them. The CDR3 DNA reads TGTGCCAGCAGCTATTTCCAGGGGCGTGGGGCCAACGTCCTGACTTTC. Protein product: CASSYFQGRGANVLTF.

The rearrangement joins TRBV7-9 to TRBJ2-2; the match to TRBD2 covers 12 bases. Looked up from germline, CDR1 is SEHNR and CDR2 is FQNEAQ (reference sequence). Unmatched junction bases numbered 11, after V lost 4 bases and J lost 5 bases. The CDR3 runs to 18 residues. CDR3 in amino acids: CASSSLLAGGPRTGELFF. The DNA for the CDR3 is TGTGCCAGCAGCTCTCTTCTAGCGGGAGGGCCGAGAACCGGGGAGCTGTTTTTT.

The CDR3: CASSAGLRTDTQYF. CDR3 DNA sequence: TGTGCCAGCAGTGCGGGACTCCGCACAGATACGCAGTATTTT. The rearrangement joins TRBV28 to TRBJ2-3, with D tentatively TRBD2 (6 bases). V lost 5 bases and J lost 1, with 10 bases in between. This CDR3 is 14 amino acids long. CDR1 and CDR2 from the germline V gene are MDHEN and SYDVKM.

The chain carries TRBV28 and TRBJ2-3; weak D call: TRBD2 (6 bases). The germline V gene has CDR1 MDHEN and CDR2 SYDVKM. V was pared by 6 bases and J by 8 bases, with 18 bases between. This CDR3 contains 14 residues. In DNA form, the CDR3 reads TGTGCCAGCAGCCGAGATCAGCGGGTGGTTACGCAGTATTTT. Translation: CASSRDQRVVTQYF.